One and the same sample provided the 17 T cell receptor beta chains below, sequenced in a study of blood T cell repertoires in COVID-19. Using immunoSEQ multiplex PCR, the repertoire was profiled, and TCRdb retains in-frame clones only, with some absent. The sample records about 170,000 clones, roughly four fifths being singletons. Source material: peripheral blood. The receptors stem from a human donor with acute or convalescent COVID-19. The donor label of this sample is uncertain.

This clone was picked up one time. The rearrangement uses TRBV11-3 and TRBJ2-5; 7 nucleotides agree with TRBD1. The CDR3 totals 15 residues. Germline CDR1 and CDR2: SGHNT and YENEEA. The V gene end was trimmed by 0 bases and the J gene end by 5 bases; junction bases not matched to a gene: 6. CDR3 residues: CASSLEGGDYETQYF. The CDR3 DNA sequence: TGTGCCAGCAGCTTAGAAGGGGGCGATTATGAGACCCAGTACTTC.

This clone appeared a single time. The chain employs TRBV6-5 and TRBJ2-7; no reliable D call. Germline V lookup: CDR1 MNHEY, CDR2 SVGAGI. The CDR3 spans 13 residues. Trimming removed 8 bases from V and 0 bases from J, with 11 bases in between. The CDR3 DNA reads as TGTGCCAGCTCTGAAAATAGCTCCTACGAGCAGTACTTC. This gives the protein CASSENSSYEQYF.

The J gene is TRBJ2-2, the V gene TRBV5-1; D is unclear. Per germline, CDR1 SGHRS and CDR2 YFSETQ. The CDR3 sequence is 14 residues long. With 7 bases removed from V and 2 bases from J, the gap between germline ends came to 12 bases. The CDR3 bases are TGCGCCAGCGGGCAGATGCGAAACACCGGGGAGCTGTTTTTT. This codes for CASGQMRNTGELFF.

The J gene is TRBJ2-7, the V gene TRBV18; 8 bases agree with TRBD1. Germline assignment: CDR1 KGHSH and CDR2 LQKENI. Trimming at V came to 5 bases and at J to 12 bases, leaving 21 bases not matched to a gene. The CDR3 consists of 16 residues. CDR3 loop: CASSASQTGVRKRPYF. The CDR3 DNA reads as TGTGCCAGCTCAGCGTCTCAGACAGGGGTAAGGAAGCGTCCGTACTTC.

This clone was observed a handful of times. The genes are TRBV14 and TRBJ1-2; D remains unclear. The germline V gene encodes CDR1 SGHDN and CDR2 FVKESK. The CDR3 consists of 12 residues. The V end was cut by 1 base, the J end by 7 bases, with 7 bases between. The CDR3, as DNA: TGTGCCAGCAGCCAAGTCCGAGGTGGCTACACCTTC. It codes for CASSQVRGGYTF.

As DNA, the CDR3 is TGTGCCAGCAGTTCCATCGGACTAGCGGGAGGTGGGGAGACCCAGTACTTC. Protein: CASSSIGLAGGGETQYF. The gene calls are TRBV28 and TRBJ2-5; 14 bases map to TRBD2. The CDR3 is 17 residues long. The germline V gene has CDR1 MDHEN and CDR2 SYDVKM. Germline trimming cut 4 bases from V and 5 bases from J; bases unmatched to any gene: 9.

This chain connects TRBV5-1 to TRBJ2-1; D gene unclear. CDR1 is SGHRS and CDR2 is YFSETQ in the germline V gene. The CDR3 is 14 residues long. Trimming cost V 2 bases and J 5 bases, with 11 bases left between them. CDR3 protein: CASSFQDWDNEQFF. In DNA form, the CDR3 reads TGCGCCAGCAGCTTCCAAGACTGGGACAATGAGCAGTTCTTC.

The chain carries TRBV2 and TRBJ2-7; TRBD2 matches at 7 bases. J was trimmed by 5 bases and V by 3 bases; bases with no gene match: 10. The CDR3 loop spans 15 amino acids. CDR1 SNHLY and CDR2 FYNNEI come from the germline V gene. The CDR3 reads CASSDRALASDEQYF. CDR3 sequence (DNA): TGTGCCAGCAGTGACAGGGCACTAGCGTCCGACGAGCAGTACTTC.

The rearrangement joins TRBV29-1 to TRBJ2-1, with D perhaps matching TRBD1 (6 bases). Trimming took off 1 base at V and 8 bases at J, with 12 bases between the two ends. The CDR3 loop spans 13 amino acids. The germline gives CDR1 SQVTM, CDR2 ANQGSEA. CDR3 sequence reads: CSVEVNRADEQFF. CDR3 in DNA: TGCAGCGTTGAAGTAAACAGGGCGGATGAGCAGTTCTTC.

The gene calls are TRBV7-2 and TRBJ2-5, with D tentatively TRBD2 (7 bases). V dropped 1 base and J dropped 5 bases, with 20 bases sitting between them. Germline CDR1 is SGHTA and CDR2 is FQGNSA. The CDR3 runs to 17 residues. CDR3: CASSLGRVGGAQETQYF. In DNA, the CDR3 is TGTGCCAGCAGCTTAGGTCGGGTAGGGGGGGCACAGGAGACCCAGTACTTC. The variable domain in full, completed from reference TRBV7-2 and TRBJ2-5, reads GAGVSQSPSNKVTEKGKDVELRCDPISGHTALYWYRQSLGQGLEFLIYFQGNSAPDKSGLPSDRFSAERTGGSVSTLTIQRTQQEDSAVYLCASSLGRVGGAQETQYFGPGTRLLVL.

The rearrangement joins TRBV29-1 to TRBJ2-7, with D possibly matching TRBD2 (6 bases). Germline values: CDR1 SQVTM, CDR2 ANQGSEA. The CDR3 spans 14 residues. V was pared by 5 bases and J by 3 bases, with 17 bases between. CDR3 DNA sequence: TGCAGCGTTCAGGCATGGAGGGAGAACTACGAGCAGTACTTC. Amino acids: CSVQAWRENYEQYF.

This clone has a handful of counts. The gene calls are TRBV18 and TRBJ2-7; TRBD2 matches at 7 bases. The CDR3 is made up of 15 amino acids. With 2 bases clipped from V and 1 base from J, the junction kept 5 bases outside the gene matches. Looked up from germline, CDR1 is KGHSH and CDR2 is LQKENI. CDR3 nucleotide sequence: TGTGCCAGCTCACCAGCTAGCGGCGAGTCCTACGAGCAGTACTTC. Its protein is CASSPASGESYEQYF.

The chain employs TRBV19 and TRBJ1-2; possible D gene TRBD1, 6 bases. V gave up 1 base and J gave up 4 bases, with 13 bases separating them. CDR1 is LNHDA and CDR2 is SQIVND in the germline V gene (reference sequence). The CDR3 is made up of 15 amino acids. CDR3 protein: CASSIGQGLTYGYTF. DNA of the CDR3: TGTGCCAGTAGTATAGGGCAGGGGCTAACCTATGGCTACACCTTC.

The V and J genes are TRBV5-6 and TRBJ1-1; D gene uncertain. CDR3 length: 15 amino acids. Between the trimmed V and J ends, which lost 0 bases and 0 bases, there was a span of 9 bases. The germline CDR1 and CDR2 sequences are SGHDT and YYEEEE. The CDR3 region is CASSLAYGLNTEAFF. CDR3 coding DNA: TGTGCCAGCAGCTTGGCTTACGGTCTGAACACTGAAGCTTTCTTT.

A word on this clone: The DNA is left out, because the CDR3 cannot be placed on it with certainty; the CDR3 is given as TCRdb lists it. The chain uses TRBV12-2 and TRBJ1-2; TRBD1 is the table's D call and was not checked against the DNA. TRBV12-2 is noted as a pseudogene. The CDR3 has 15 amino acids, counting both end residues. CDR3 residues: CASRWGQGANYGYTF.

This clone turned up a few times. This chain joins TRBV29-1 and TRBJ1-5; 8 bases match TRBD1. V trimming: 7 bases; J trimming: 4 bases; junction bases outside the gene matches: 6. The CDR3 has 13 amino acids. Germline V lookup: CDR1 SQVTM, CDR2 ANQGSEA. The CDR3 nucleotides are TGCAGCGCCTCGACAGGGGTTAATCAGCCCCAGCATTTT. This translates into CSASTGVNQPQHF.

The chain links TRBV30 to TRBJ2-7; D might be TRBD1 (5 bases). Germline V CDR1 and CDR2: GTSNPN, SVGIG (reference sequence). Trimming removed 3 bases at V and 5 bases at J, with 11 bases between. The CDR3 has 12 amino acids. The CDR3 nucleotides read TGTGCCTGGAGCAAAGGGGTCCACGAGCAGTACTTC. It codes for CAWSKGVHEQYF.